Following are 3 T cell receptor beta chains from one sample sequenced in a study of identical twins (dated by TCRdb to the mid-2010s). Libraries were built with 5' RACE. The sequencer listed for this sample is Illumina HiSeq 2000. TCRdb took the public reads, trimmed them with fastp at Q25, ran MiXCR for clone calling and kept in-frame beta chains. Duplicate CDR3 protein sequences are folded into a single record with the most common DNA and genes. This sample lists about 340,000 distinct CDR3 sequences; about 12% were detected once. The top ten clones comprise just over 7% of the sample. Separately, the same data were catalogued under a study of yellow fever vaccine responses in identical twins.

Specimen: CD8+ T cells sorted from blood. Receptors were obtained from a woman between 18 and 29 years old in good health.

This chain uses TRBV11-2 with TRBJ2-7, with 9 bases identical to TRBD1. The J segment lost 2 bases and the V segment lost 8 bases, leaving 10 bases of the junction unmatched. In germline, CDR1 is SGHAT, CDR2 FQNNGV. The CDR3 has 15 amino acids. The DNA of the CDR3 is TGTGCCAGCTCCCTCGGGACAGGGTTTGCCTACGAGCAGTACGTC. Translated: CASSLGTGFAYEQYV.

This clonotype has a handful of counts. The chain uses TRBV6-2 or TRBV6-3 and TRBJ2-2, with D maybe TRBD1 (6 bases). Trimming left V 5 bases short and J 0 bases short, with 10 bases between. Germline CDR1 and CDR2: MNHEY and SVGEGT. The CDR3 covers 15 residues. CDR3 bases: TGTGCCAGCAGTCGACAGGACGCGAACACCGGGGAGCTGTTTTTT. It encodes CASSRQDANTGELFF.

The chain uses TRBV7-9 and TRBJ2-7; TRBD1 aligns across 10 bases. The CDR3 contains 14 residues. The junction had 6 bases not matched to a gene; V was cut back by 5 bases and J by 5 bases. CDR1 is SEHNR and CDR2 is FQNEAQ in the germline V gene (reference sequence). CDR3 residues: CASSHRQGAHEQYF. Here the CDR3 DNA reads TGTGCCAGCAGCCATAGACAGGGGGCACACGAGCAGTACTTC.